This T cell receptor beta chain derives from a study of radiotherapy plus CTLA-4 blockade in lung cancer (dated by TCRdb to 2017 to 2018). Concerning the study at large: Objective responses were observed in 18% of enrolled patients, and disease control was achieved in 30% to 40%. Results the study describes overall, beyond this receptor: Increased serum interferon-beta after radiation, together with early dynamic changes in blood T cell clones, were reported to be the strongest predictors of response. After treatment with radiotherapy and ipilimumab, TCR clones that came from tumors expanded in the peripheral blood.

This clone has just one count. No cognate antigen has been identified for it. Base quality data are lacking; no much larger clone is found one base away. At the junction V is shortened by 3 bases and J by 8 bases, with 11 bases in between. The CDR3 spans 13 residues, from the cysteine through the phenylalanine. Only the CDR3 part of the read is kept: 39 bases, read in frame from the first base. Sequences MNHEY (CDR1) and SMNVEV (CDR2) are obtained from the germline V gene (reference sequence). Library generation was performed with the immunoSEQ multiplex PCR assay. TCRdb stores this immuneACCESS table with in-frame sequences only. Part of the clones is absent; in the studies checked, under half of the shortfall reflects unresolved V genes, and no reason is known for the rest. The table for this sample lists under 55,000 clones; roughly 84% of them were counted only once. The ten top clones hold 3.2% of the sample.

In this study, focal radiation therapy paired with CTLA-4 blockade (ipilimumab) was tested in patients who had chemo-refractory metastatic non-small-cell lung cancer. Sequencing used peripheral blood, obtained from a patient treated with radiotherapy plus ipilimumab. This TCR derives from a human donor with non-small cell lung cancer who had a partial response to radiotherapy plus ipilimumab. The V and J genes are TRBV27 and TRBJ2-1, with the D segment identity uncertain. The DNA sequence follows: TGTGCCAGCAGTTTTCTTCCCCCAGATGAGCAGTTCTTC. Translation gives CASSFLPPDEQFF.